This T cell receptor (beta chain) was retrieved from a study of cytomegalovirus exposure and HLA in healthy donors. Primers: 60 Vbeta forward and 13 Jbeta reverse. The method was immunoSEQ multiplex PCR; TCRdb's version includes in-frame clones alone and lacks a portion of them. This repertoire shows some 190,000 clones, over 65% found once; its top ten account for roughly 3.2%. With V trimmed by 3 bases and J by 1 base, 21 bases remained unmatched. CDR3 length: 20 residues. The germline V gene encodes CDR1 MNHEY and CDR2 SMNVEV (reference sequence). The origin of this receptor is a man in his forties in good health and CMV-seropositive. The specimen sequenced was PBMCs. The chain recombines TRBV27 with TRBJ2-7, with TRBD2 matching over 7 bases. CDR3: CASSFSASGLWRWDSYEQYF. The CDR3, as DNA: TGTGCCAGCAGTTTCTCGGCTAGCGGACTTTGGAGATGGGATTCCTACGAGCAGTACTTC.